The clone carrying this T cell receptor beta chain showed up just a few times. In germline, CDR1 is SGHVS, CDR2 FNYEAQ. V shed 5 bases, J shed 6 bases, and the junction held 6 bases outside the gene matches. This CDR3 is built from 15 residues. The source of the sample is a study of CDR3 diversity in severe acne. TCRdb re-called the PCR reads with MiXCR, one entry per CDR3 protein. The sample contains about 98,000 distinct CDR3 sequences, roughly half of which appear only once. Source material: blood. J is TRBJ2-6 and V is TRBV7-6; 8 bases align to TRBD1. The receptor comes from a male donor with acne. The CDR3, as DNA: TGTGCCAGCAGCCCCCAGGGGGCGCAGGCCAACGTCCTGACTTTC. As protein: CASSPQGAQANVLTF.